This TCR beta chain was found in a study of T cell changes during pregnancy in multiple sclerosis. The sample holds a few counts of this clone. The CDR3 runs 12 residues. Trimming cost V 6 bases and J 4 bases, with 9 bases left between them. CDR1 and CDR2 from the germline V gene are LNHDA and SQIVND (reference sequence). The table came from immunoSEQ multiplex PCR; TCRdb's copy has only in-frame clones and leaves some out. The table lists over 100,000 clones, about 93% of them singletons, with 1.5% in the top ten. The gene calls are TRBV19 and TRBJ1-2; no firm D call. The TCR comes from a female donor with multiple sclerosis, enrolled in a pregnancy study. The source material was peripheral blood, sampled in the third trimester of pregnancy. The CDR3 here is CASRRGPYGYTF. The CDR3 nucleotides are TGTGCCAGTAGACGGGGTCCCTATGGCTACACCTTC.